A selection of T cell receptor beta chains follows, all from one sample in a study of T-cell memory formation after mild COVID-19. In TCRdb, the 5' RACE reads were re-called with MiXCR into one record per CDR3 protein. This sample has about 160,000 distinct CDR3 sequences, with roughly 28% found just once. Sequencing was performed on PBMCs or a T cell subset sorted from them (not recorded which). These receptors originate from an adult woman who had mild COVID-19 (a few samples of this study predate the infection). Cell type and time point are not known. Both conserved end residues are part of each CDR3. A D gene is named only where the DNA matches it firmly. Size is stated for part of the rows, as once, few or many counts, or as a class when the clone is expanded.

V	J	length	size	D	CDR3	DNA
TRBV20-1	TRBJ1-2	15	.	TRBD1	CSARDTHRGDYGYTF	TGCAGTGCTAGAGATACCCACAGGGGTGACTATGGCTACACCTTC
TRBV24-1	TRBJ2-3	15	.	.	CATSDLIGSTDTQYF	TGTGCCACCAGTGATTTGATAGGCAGCACAGATACGCAGTATTTT
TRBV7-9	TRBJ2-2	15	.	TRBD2	CATVPGLVNTGELFF	TGTGCCACGGTCCCGGGACTAGTAAACACCGGGGAGCTGTTTTTT
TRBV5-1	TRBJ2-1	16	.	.	CASSPSRARRFDEQFF	TGCGCCAGCAGCCCCTCCCGGGCAAGGCGGTTCGATGAGCAGTTCTTC
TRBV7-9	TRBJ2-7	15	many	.	CASSLAGTATYEQYF	TGTGCCAGCAGCTTAGCGGGTACGGCTACCTACGAGCAGTACTTC
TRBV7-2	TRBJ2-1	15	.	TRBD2	CASSLTGLADNEQFF	TGTGCCAGCAGCCTGACTGGACTAGCGGACAATGAGCAGTTCTTC
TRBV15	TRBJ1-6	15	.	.	CATSRDPDRNSPLHF	TGTGCCACCAGCAGAGATCCGGACAGAAATTCACCCCTCCACTTT
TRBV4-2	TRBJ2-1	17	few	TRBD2	CASSQGATAGGRNEQFF	TGTGCCAGCAGCCAAGGGGCCACAGCGGGAGGTCGGAATGAGCAGTTCTTC
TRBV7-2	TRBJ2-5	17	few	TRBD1	CASSSQESTGTGETQYF	TGTGCCAGCAGCTCCCAAGAATCTACCGGGACAGGAGAGACCCAGTACTTC
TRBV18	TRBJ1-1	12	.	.	CASSPINTEAFF	TGTGCCAGCTCACCAATAAACACTGAAGCTTTCTTT
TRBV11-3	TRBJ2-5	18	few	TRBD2	CASSLRKMGGRAGETQYF	TGTGCCAGCAGCTTGAGGAAAATGGGCGGGAGGGCCGGTGAGACCCAGTACTTC